This TCR beta chain was profiled in a study of Tregs in tolerant kidney transplant recipients. Study information: Tregs grew roughly 15 days with irradiated donor B cells, restimulated on day 11. Sorting after B cell culture yielded CD25+CD127- and 4-1BB+CD40L- CD4+ cells. An approximately three-day belatacept mixed lymphocyte reaction, sometimes plus 5-day graft donor restimulation, preceded CD4+CD25+CD127- sorting.

The method was immunoSEQ multiplex PCR; TCRdb's version includes in-frame clones alone and lacks a portion of them. The data hold thousands of clones, with around two fifths observed a single time. Study results and limitations: Tregs expanded with activated donor B cells seemed most donor-specific.

Concerning this clone itself: Antigen specificity is unknown.

The sequenced material came from Tregs from blood grown in culture. The TCR originated in a human donor in good health.

The CDR3 nucleotides read TGTGCCACCCTGAGAGGAGGGAGCTCCTACAATGAGCAGTTCTTC. Encoded protein: CATLRGGSSYNEQFF. This chain connects TRBV19 to TRBJ2-1, with a weak D call TRBD2 (6 bases). The CDR3 is made up of 15 amino acids. With 10 bases removed from V and 0 bases from J, the gap between germline ends came to 16 bases. CDR1 and CDR2 from the germline V gene are LNHDA and SQIVND (reference sequence).